What follows are 5 T cell receptor beta chains derived from one specimen sequenced in a study of memory CD4+ T cells and cytomegalovirus serostatus (dated by TCRdb to the late 2010s). The method behind the library was the immunoSEQ multiplex PCR assay. As stored in TCRdb, this immuneACCESS dataset retains in-frame rearrangements with V and J assigned. A fraction of the clones does not appear; measured against another copy, unresolved V genes explain less than half of the discrepancy, and the remainder lacks a known reason. Within this sample are tens of thousands of clones, with roughly 76% of them counted one time only. In total, the top ten clones hold approximately 4.8% of the sample. A FACSAria II was used to sort memory CD4+ T cells, defined as single viable CD3+CD4+CD8-CD45RO+ cells. The specimen sequenced was memory CD4+ T cells from blood. All receptors come from an adult in good health and CMV-seropositive.

The rearrangement links TRBV5-1 to TRBJ1-6; D not resolved. Trimming stripped 1 base from V and 12 bases from J, with 14 bases between. The CDR3 length is 14 residues. CDR1 is SGHRS, CDR2 YFSETQ, per germline. CDR3 in amino acids: CASSLLSPGRPLHF. The CDR3 DNA follows: TGCGCCAGCAGCTTGTTGTCCCCGGGTAGACCCCTCCACTTT. Looking up the rest from reference TRBV5-1 and TRBJ1-6 gives the full variable domain: KAGVTQTPRYLIKTRGQQVTLSCSPISGHRSVSWYQQTPGQGLQFLFEYFSETQRNKGNFPGRFSGRQFSNSRSEMNVSTLELGDSALYLCASSLLSPGRPLHFGNGTRLTVT.

The rearrangement links TRBV29-1 to TRBJ2-2, with 11 bases identical to TRBD1. The ends lost 0 bases at V and 6 bases at J; junction bases unmatched: 6. Germline V gene data show CDR1 as SQVTM and CDR2 as ANQGSEA. This CDR3 is 16 amino acids long. The CDR3 region has the DNA TGCAGCGTTGAAGATGGTGGGACAGGGGGGTCCGGGGAGCTGTTTTTT. Amino acids: CSVEDGGTGGSGELFF.

The V call is TRBV10-3, the J call TRBJ2-1; TRBD2 matches 11 bases. The CDR3 sequence is 17 residues long. Germline V gives CDR1 ENHRY, CDR2 SYGVKD. The V segment lost 0 bases and the J segment 5 bases; nucleotides outside the gene matches: 6. CDR3: CAISESWGTSGDNEQFF. As DNA, the CDR3 is TGTGCCATCAGTGAGTCCTGGGGGACTAGCGGTGACAATGAGCAGTTCTTC.

The chain carries TRBV2 and TRBJ2-1; D uncertain. CDR1 is SNHLY and CDR2 is FYNNEI in the germline V gene. The CDR3 is 13 amino acids. Deletions cut 2 bases from V and 4 bases from J, with 6 bases between. The CDR3 loop is CASSEYYYNEQFF. In DNA form, the CDR3 reads TGTGCCAGCAGTGAATACTATTACAATGAGCAGTTCTTC.

The table lists this clone with a count of one. The V and J genes are TRBV27 and TRBJ2-7; perhaps TRBD2 as D (5 bases). Trimming removed 4 bases from V and 6 bases from J, with 13 bases in between. CDR3 length: 13 residues. Germline V lookup: CDR1 MNHEY, CDR2 SMNVEV (reference sequence). CDR3 coding DNA: TGTGCCAGCAGTTCCGGGAATGGGGTCGAGCAGTACTTC. Its translation is CASSSGNGVEQYF.